The 14 T cell receptor beta chains below were found in one sample sequenced in a study of CD8 T cells in ankylosing spondylitis. MiXCR, run by TCRdb on the 5' RACE reads, gives a single entry per CDR3 protein. In the table there are around 250,000 distinct CDR3 sequences, about 10% of which are singletons. Sequencing input: blood, either unsorted or a sorted T cell fraction (not recorded which). The origin of the receptors is a male donor with ankylosing spondylitis or in good health (not recorded which).

At least ten counts were recorded for this clonotype. The V and J genes are TRBV7-2 and TRBJ1-5, with 7 bases fitting TRBD1. Unmatched junction bases numbered 10, after V lost 2 bases and J lost 3 bases. This CDR3 contains 17 residues. CDR1 is SGHTA, CDR2 FQGNSA, per germline. Here the CDR3 reads CASSLLGGQMINQPQHF. The CDR3 nucleotides read TGTGCCAGCAGCTTACTTGGGGGACAGATGATCAATCAGCCCCAGCATTTT.

This clonotype occurred a few times. V usage is TRBV9 and J usage is TRBJ2-3; D may match TRBD1 or TRBD2 (6 bases each). This CDR3 comprises 16 residues. Per the germline V gene, CDR1 is SGDLS and CDR2 is YYNGEE. Trimming shortened V by 2 bases and J by 3 bases, and 16 bases separated the two germline ends. CDR3 in amino acids: CASSVLGGGVTDTQYF. The CDR3 nucleotides read TGTGCCAGCAGCGTTCTAGGAGGGGGAGTTACAGATACGCAGTATTTT.

The V and J genes are TRBV18 and TRBJ2-7, with D possibly being TRBD2 (6 bases). The V gene's germline CDR1 is KGHSH and CDR2 LQKENI. This CDR3 contains 13 residues. The ends were cut back, 4 bases at V and 1 base at J, with 8 bases in the middle. CDR3 protein: CASSRSGSYEQYF. CDR3 DNA sequence: TGTGCCAGCTCACGTAGCGGATCCTACGAGCAGTACTTC.

This clonotype was recorded many times. This chain uses TRBV25-1 with TRBJ2-4, with D perhaps matching TRBD2 (5 bases). The CDR3 contains 12 residues. Germline assignment: CDR1 MGHDK and CDR2 SYGVNS. V lost 6 bases and J lost 13, with 16 bases in between. The CDR3 protein is CASSPEGRHQYF. In DNA, the CDR3 is TGTGCCAGCAGCCCTGAGGGCAGACACCAGTACTTC.

This clonotype was seen a few times. The V gene is TRBV2, the J gene TRBJ2-7; D remains ambiguous. Trimming cost V 10 bases and J 3 bases, with 19 bases left between them. Germline CDR1 SNHLY, CDR2 FYNNEI. This CDR3 comprises 14 residues. The CDR3 DNA reads as TGTGCCACCACCCCAACAGAAGCCAACTACGAGCAGTACTTC. Translating gives CATTPTEANYEQYF. Together with reference TRBV2 and TRBJ2-7, the CDR3 gives the full variable domain: EPEVTQTPSHQVTQMGQEVILRCVPISNHLYFYWYRQILGQKVEFLVSFYNNEISEKSEIFDDQFSVERPDGSNFTLKIRSTKLEDSAMYFCATTPTEANYEQYFGPGTRLTVT.

This clonotype was seen more than once but under ten times. The chain uses TRBV30 and TRBJ2-7; 8 nucleotides align to TRBD2. Germline loops: CDR1 GTSNPN, CDR2 SVGIG (reference sequence). This CDR3 region has 14 residues. Losses at the gene ends were 3 bases for V and 2 bases for J; bases not matched to a gene: 6. The CDR3 sequence: CAWRGLAAAYEQYF. In DNA, the CDR3 is TGTGCCTGGAGAGGACTAGCCGCAGCCTACGAGCAGTACTTC.

On this clonotype itself: Germline is not matched at one junction end, which may reflect a read error. CDR3 sequence (DNA): TGCGTCAGCAGCATCCGGGACAGGGATGAGCAGTACTTC. Translating it yields CVSSIRDRDEQYF. The V gene is TRBV5-1, the J gene TRBJ2-7; 9 nucleotides align to TRBD1. In germline, CDR1 is SGHRS, CDR2 YFSETQ. The CDR3 totals 13 residues.

This clonotype occurred many times. J is TRBJ2-1 and V is TRBV6-5; TRBD2 aligns across 9 bases. The CDR3 is 16 amino acids. Trimming removed 0 bases from V and 6 bases from J; junction bases left unmatched: 6. CDR1 MNHEY and CDR2 SVGAGI come from the germline V gene. CDR3 protein: CASSYSRSGGSNEQFF. CDR3 nucleotides: TGTGCCAGCAGTTACTCGCGCAGCGGGGGGTCCAATGAGCAGTTCTTC.

This clonotype was counted many times. The chain is built from TRBV20-1 and TRBJ2-6; perhaps TRBD2 as D (6 bases). The CDR3 totals 14 residues. Germline-derived CDR1 and CDR2 are DFQATT and SNEGSKA (reference sequence). V lost 5 bases to trimming and J lost 3 bases, with 11 bases between them. The chain's CDR3 is CSARDLFGANVLTF. The CDR3 DNA is TGCAGTGCTCGGGACTTGTTTGGGGCCAACGTCCTGACTTTC.

The rearrangement uses TRBV10-3 and TRBJ1-2; possibly TRBD1 for D (5 bases). Trimming removed 0 bases from V and 5 bases from J, with 13 bases in between. CDR1 and CDR2 from the germline V gene are ENHRY and SYGVKD. The length of the CDR3 is 15 residues. This chain's CDR3 is CAISESGTAEYGYTF. The CDR3, as DNA: TGTGCCATCAGTGAGTCGGGGACCGCGGAATATGGCTACACCTTC.

This clonotype has more than one count but fewer than ten. The chain recombines TRBV7-8 with TRBJ1-5; D is possibly TRBD1 (5 bases). Germline V gives CDR1 SGHVS, CDR2 FQNEAQ. CDR3 length: 15 residues. Trimming removed 1 base at V and 2 bases at J, with 9 bases between. The CDR3 DNA reads TGTGCCAGCAGCTTAGTCCGGGGGGGCAATCAGCCCCAGCATTTT. Translating gives CASSLVRGGNQPQHF.

The chain employs TRBV11-2 and TRBJ1-1, with a tentative D call TRBD1 (6 bases). From germline, CDR1 is SGHAT and CDR2 FQNNGV. V lost 1 base, J lost 5 bases, and 14 bases lay in between. This CDR3 region has 15 residues. In DNA form, the CDR3 reads TGTGCCAGCAGCTTAGGTCCCGGGACAATAACTGAAGCTTTCTTT. Its translation is CASSLGPGTITEAFF.

This clonotype was seen a handful of times. The chain joins TRBV28 to TRBJ1-2; tentative D call: TRBD1 (6 bases). The V gene lost 4 bases and the J gene lost 4 bases, with 19 bases spanning the gap. This CDR3 spans 16 amino acids. Germline CDR1 MDHEN, CDR2 SYDVKM. This chain's CDR3 is CASSSGRGRDGYGYTF. CDR3 nucleotides: TGTGCCAGCAGTTCAGGTCGGGGGCGGGACGGCTATGGCTACACCTTC.

This clonotype was observed at least ten times. This chain links TRBV2 with TRBJ2-1; no definite D call. Germline lookup yields CDR1 SNHLY and CDR2 FYNNEI. Trimming left V 2 bases short and J 8 bases short, with 10 bases between. CDR3 length: 13 residues. The CDR3 loop reads CASSETAVHEQFF. CDR3 nucleotides: TGTGCCAGCAGTGAAACGGCTGTACATGAGCAGTTCTTC.